This T cell receptor beta chain originates from a study of cytomegalovirus exposure and HLA in healthy donors. Study-wide context: It was reported in a later analysis that the same platform had been used for the roughly 110 validation repertoires as for the 550 to 750 first-cohort repertoires. Points from the study as a whole: According to a subsequent analysis, TCR clusters identified in the first cohort showed a tendency to co-occur across the approximately 130 validation repertoires. There were some public TCRs occurring in many donors, but most TCR sequences were rare. Overall, around 160 TCR beta chains were annotated as cytomegalovirus-associated.

TCRdb keeps only in-frame clones here, not all; method: immunoSEQ multiplex PCR. The sample includes 150,000 to 200,000 clones, around 84% seen only once; the top ten take roughly 7%. The sample holds many counts of this clone. Its antigen is not identified. This receptor was identified in a man aged 18 to 35 in good health and CMV-seropositive. The material sequenced was PBMCs.

As DNA, the CDR3 is TGCGCCAGCAGCGCGGGACAGAGCACAGATACGCAGTATTTT. It specifies CASSAGQSTDTQYF. This chain uses TRBV5-1 with TRBJ2-3, with D perhaps matching TRBD1 (7 bases). The CDR3 spans 14 residues. Germline V gene sequence: CDR1 SGHRS, CDR2 YFSETQ. Trimming stripped 4 bases from V and 0 bases from J, with 9 bases between.